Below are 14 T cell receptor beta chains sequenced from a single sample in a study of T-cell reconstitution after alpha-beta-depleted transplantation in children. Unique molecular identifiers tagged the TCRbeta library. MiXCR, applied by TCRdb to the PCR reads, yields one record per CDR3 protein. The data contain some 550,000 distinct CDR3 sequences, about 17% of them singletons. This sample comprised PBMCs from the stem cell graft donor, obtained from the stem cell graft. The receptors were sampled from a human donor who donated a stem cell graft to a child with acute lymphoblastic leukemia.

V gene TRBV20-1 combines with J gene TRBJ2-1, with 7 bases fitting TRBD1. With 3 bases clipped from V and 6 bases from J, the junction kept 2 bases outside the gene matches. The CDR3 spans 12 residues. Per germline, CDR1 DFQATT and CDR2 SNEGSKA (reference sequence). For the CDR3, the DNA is TGCAGTGCTAGGACAGGGCGCAATGAGCAGTTCTTC. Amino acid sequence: CSARTGRNEQFF.

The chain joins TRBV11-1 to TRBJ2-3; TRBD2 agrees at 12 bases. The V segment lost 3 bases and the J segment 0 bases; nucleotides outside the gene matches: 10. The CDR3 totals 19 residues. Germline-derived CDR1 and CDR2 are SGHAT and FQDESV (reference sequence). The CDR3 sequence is CASSFLHIGTSGSTDTQYF. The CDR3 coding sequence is TGTGCCAGCAGCTTCCTCCACATTGGGACTAGCGGGAGCACAGATACGCAGTATTTT.

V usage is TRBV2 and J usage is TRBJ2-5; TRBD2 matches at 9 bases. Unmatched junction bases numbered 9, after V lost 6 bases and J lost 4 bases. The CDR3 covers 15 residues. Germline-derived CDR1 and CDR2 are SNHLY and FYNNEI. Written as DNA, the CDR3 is TGTGCCAGCAGGGATAATAGCGGGAGAGCAGAGACCCAGTACTTC. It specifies CASRDNSGRAETQYF.

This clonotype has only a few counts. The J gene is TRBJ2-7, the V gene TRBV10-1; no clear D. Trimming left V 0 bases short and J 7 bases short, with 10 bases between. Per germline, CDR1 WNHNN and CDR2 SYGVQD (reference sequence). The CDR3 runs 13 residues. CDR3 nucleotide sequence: TGCGCCAGCAGTGAGTCCCAACTGTGGGAGCAGTACTTC. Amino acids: CASSESQLWEQYF.

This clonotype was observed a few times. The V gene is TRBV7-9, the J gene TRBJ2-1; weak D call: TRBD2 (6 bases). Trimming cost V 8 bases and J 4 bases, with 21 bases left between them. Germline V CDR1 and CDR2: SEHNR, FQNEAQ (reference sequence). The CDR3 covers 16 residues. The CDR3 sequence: CASDRGQRVIYNEQFF. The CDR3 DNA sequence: TGTGCCAGCGATAGGGGTCAGCGGGTGATATACAATGAGCAGTTCTTC.

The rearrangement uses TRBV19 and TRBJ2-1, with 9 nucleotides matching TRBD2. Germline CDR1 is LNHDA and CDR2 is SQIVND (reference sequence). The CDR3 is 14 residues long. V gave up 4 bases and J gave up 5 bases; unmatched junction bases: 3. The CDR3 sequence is CASSKREDHNEQFF. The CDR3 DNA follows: TGTGCCAGTAGTAAGCGGGAGGATCACAATGAGCAGTTCTTC.

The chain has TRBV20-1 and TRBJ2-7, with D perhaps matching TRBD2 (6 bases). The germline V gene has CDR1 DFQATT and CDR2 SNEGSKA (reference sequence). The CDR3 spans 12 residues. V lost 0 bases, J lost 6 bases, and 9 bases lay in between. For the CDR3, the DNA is TGCAGTGCTAGAGATGCGGGGCGCGAGCAGTACTTC. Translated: CSARDAGREQYF.

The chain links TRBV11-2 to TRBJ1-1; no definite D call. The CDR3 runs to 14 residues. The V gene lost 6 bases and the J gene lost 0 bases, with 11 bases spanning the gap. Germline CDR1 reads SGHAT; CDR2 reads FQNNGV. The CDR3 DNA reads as TGTGCCAGCAGTAATGGGCCTTTGAACACTGAAGCTTTCTTT. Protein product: CASSNGPLNTEAFF.

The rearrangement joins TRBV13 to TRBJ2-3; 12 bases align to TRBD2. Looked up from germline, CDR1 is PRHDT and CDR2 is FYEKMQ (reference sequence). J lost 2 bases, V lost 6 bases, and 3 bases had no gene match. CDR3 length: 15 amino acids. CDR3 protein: CASRLAGGPTDTQYF. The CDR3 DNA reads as TGTGCCAGCAGGCTAGCGGGAGGGCCCACAGATACGCAGTATTTT.

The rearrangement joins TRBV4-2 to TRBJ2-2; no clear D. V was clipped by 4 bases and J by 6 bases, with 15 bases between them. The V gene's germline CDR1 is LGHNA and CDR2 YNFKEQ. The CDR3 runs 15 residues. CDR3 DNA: TGTGCCAGCAGCCCTGGGCTCGGGTGGGCCGGGGAGCTGTTTTTT. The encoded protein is CASSPGLGWAGELFF.

CDR3 sequence: CSAPTSTGSYNEQFF. In nucleotides, the CDR3 is TGCAGTGCCCCCACTTCGACAGGCTCCTACAATGAGCAGTTCTTC. V gene TRBV20-1 combines with J gene TRBJ2-1; possibly TRBD1 for D (6 bases). This CDR3 contains 15 residues. From germline, CDR1 is DFQATT and CDR2 SNEGSKA (reference sequence). V shed 6 bases and J shed 0 bases, with 15 bases lying between them.

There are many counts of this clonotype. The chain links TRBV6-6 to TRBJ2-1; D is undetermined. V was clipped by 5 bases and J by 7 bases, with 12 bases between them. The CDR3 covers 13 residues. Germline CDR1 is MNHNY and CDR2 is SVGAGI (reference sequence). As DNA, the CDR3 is TGTGCCAGCAGTACATACAGTGGAAATGAGCAGTTCTTC. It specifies CASSTYSGNEQFF.

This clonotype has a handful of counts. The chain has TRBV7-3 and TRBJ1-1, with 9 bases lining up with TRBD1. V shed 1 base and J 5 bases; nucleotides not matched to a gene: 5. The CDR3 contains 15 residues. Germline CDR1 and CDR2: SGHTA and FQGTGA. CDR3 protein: CASSLNRGPGTEAFF. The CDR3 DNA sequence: TGTGCCAGCAGCTTAAACAGGGGGCCTGGAACTGAAGCTTTCTTT.

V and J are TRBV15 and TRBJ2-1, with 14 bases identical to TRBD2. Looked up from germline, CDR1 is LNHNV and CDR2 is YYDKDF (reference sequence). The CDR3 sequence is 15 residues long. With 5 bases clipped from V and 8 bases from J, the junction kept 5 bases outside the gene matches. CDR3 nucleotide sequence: TGTGCCACCAGCTCCGGGACTAGCGGGAGCTATGAGCAGTTCTTC. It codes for CATSSGTSGSYEQFF.